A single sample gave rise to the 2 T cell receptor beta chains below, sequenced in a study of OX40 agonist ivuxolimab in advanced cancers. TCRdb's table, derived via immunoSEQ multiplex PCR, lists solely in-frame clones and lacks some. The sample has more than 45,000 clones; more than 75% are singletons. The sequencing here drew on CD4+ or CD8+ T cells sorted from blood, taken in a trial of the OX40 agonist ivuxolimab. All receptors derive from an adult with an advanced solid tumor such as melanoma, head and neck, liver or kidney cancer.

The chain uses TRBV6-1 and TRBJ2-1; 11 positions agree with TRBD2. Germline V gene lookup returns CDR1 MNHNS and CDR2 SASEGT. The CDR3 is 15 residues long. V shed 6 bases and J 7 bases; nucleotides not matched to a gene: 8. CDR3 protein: CASRQLAGERNEQFF. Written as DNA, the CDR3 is TGTGCCAGCAGACAACTAGCGGGAGAACGGAATGAGCAGTTCTTC.

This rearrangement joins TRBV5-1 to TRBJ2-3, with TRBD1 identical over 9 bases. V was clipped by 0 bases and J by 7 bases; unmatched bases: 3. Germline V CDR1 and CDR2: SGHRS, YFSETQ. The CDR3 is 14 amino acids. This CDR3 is CASSLEQGANTQYF. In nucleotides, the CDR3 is TGCGCCAGCAGCTTGGAACAGGGGGCGAATACGCAGTATTTT.